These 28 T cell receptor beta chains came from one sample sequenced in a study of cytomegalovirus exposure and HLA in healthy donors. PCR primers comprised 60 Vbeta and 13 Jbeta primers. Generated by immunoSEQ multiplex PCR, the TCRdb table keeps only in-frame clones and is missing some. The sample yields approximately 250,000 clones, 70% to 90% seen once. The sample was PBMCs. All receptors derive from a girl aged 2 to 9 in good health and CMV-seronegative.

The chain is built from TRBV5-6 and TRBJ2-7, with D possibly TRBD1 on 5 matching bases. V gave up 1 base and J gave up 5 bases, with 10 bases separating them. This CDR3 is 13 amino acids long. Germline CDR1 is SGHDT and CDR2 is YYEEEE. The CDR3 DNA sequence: TGTGCCAGCAGCTTGCAGGGAACCCACGAGCAGTACTTC. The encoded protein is CASSLQGTHEQYF.

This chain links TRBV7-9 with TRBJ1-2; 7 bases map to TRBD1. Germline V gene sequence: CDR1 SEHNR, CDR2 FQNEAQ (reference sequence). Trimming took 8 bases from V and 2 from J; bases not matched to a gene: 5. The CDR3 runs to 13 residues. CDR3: CASSVTGNYGYTF. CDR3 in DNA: TGTGCCAGCTCGGTGACAGGGAACTATGGCTACACCTTC.

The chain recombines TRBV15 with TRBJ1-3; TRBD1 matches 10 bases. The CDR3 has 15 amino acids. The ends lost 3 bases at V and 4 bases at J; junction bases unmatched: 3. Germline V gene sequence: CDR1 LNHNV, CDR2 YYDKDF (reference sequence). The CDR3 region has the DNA TGTGCCACCAGCAGCGACAGGGGGCTCGGAAACACCATATATTTT. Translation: CATSSDRGLGNTIYF.

The CDR3 protein is CASSLGATEAFF. DNA of the CDR3: TGTGCCAGCAGCTTAGGGGCCACTGAAGCTTTCTTT. The rearrangement joins TRBV7-9 to TRBJ1-1, with D uncertain. The CDR3 runs to 12 residues. Germline CDR1 and CDR2: SEHNR and FQNEAQ (reference sequence). Trimming removed 1 base at V and 4 bases at J, with 4 bases between.

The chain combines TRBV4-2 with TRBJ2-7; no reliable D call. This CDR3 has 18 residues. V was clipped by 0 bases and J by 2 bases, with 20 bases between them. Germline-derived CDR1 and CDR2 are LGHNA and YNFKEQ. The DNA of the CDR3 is TGTGCCAGCAGCCAAGATCGCACACGAAAATTCCGTGCCTACGAGCAGTACTTC. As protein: CASSQDRTRKFRAYEQYF.

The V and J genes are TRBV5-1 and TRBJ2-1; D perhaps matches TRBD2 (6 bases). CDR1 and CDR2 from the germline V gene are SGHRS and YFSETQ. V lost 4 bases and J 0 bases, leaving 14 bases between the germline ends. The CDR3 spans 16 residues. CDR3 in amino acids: CASSPPGADSYNEQFF. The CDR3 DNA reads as TGCGCCAGCAGCCCCCCGGGAGCCGACTCCTACAATGAGCAGTTCTTC.

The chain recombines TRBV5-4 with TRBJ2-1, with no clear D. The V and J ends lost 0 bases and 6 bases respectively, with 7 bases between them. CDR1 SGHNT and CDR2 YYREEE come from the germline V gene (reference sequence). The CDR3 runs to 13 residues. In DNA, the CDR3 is TGTGCCAGCAGCTTGGAGTTGGCCAATGAGCAGTTCTTC. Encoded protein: CASSLELANEQFF. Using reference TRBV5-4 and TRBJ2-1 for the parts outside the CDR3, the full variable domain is ETGVTQSPTHLIKTRGQQVTLRCSSQSGHNTVSWYQQALGQGPQFIFQYYREEENGRGNFPPRFSGLQFPNYSSELNVNALELDDSALYLCASSLELANEQFFGPGTRLTVL.

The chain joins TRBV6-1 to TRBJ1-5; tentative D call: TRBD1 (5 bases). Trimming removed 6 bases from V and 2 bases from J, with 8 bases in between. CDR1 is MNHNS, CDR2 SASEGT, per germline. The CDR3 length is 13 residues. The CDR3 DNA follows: TGTGCCAGCAGGCTAGGGGGCAATCAGCCCCAGCATTTT. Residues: CASRLGGNQPQHF.

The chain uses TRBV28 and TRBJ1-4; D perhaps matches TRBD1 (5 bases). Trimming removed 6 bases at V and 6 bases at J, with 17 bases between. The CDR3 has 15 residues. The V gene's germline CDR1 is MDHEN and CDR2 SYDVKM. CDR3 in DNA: TGTGCCAGCAGGGGAACAGGACGAGTACATGAAAAACTGTTTTTT. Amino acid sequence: CASRGTGRVHEKLFF.

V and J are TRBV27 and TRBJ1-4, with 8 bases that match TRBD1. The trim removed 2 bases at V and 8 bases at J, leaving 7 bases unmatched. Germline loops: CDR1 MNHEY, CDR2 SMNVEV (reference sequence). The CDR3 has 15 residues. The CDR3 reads CASSLGQGVKEKLFF. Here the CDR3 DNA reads TGTGCCAGCAGTTTAGGACAGGGAGTCAAGGAAAAACTGTTTTTT.

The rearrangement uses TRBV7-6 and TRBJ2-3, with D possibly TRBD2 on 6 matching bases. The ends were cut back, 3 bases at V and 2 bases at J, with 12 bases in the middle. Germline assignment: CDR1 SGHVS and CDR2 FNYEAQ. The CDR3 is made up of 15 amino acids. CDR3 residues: CASSFSASDTDTQYF. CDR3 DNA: TGTGCCAGCAGCTTCAGCGCTAGCGACACAGATACGCAGTATTTT.

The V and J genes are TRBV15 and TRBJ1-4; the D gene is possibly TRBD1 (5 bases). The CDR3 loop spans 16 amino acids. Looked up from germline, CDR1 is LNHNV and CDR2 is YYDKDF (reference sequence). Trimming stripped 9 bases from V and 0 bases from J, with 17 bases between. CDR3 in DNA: TGTGCCACTAGGGGTCTTTACACATCAACTAATGAAAAACTGTTTTTT. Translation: CATRGLYTSTNEKLFF. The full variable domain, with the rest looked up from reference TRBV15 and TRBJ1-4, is DAMVIQNPRYQVTQFGKPVTLSCSQTLNHNVMYWYQQKSSQAPKLLFHYYDKDFNNEADTPDNFQSRRPNTSFCFLDIRSPGLGDTAMYLCATRGLYTSTNEKLFFGSGTQLSVL.

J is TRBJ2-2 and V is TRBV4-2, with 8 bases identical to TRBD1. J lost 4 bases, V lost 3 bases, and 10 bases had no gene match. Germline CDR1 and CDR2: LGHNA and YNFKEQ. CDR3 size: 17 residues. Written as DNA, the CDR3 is TGTGCCAGCAGCCAGGGACAGGCCCCTCGGGCCACCGGGGAGCTGTTTTTT. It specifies CASSQGQAPRATGELFF.

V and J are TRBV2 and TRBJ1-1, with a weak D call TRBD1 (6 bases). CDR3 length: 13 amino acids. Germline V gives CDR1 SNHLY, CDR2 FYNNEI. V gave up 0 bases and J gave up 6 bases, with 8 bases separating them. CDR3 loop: CASSEAGGPEAFF. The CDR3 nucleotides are TGTGCCAGCAGTGAAGCAGGGGGTCCTGAAGCTTTCTTT.

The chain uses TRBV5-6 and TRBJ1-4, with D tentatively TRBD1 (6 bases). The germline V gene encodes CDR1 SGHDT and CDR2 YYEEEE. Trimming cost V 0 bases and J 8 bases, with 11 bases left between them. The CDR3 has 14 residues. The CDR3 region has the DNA TGTGCCAGCAGCTTGGGGACAGTTCCCGAAAAACTGTTTTTT. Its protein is CASSLGTVPEKLFF.

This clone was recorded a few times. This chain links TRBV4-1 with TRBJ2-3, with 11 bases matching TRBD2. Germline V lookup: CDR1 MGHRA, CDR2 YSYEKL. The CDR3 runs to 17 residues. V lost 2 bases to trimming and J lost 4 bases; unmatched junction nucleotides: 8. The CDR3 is CASSQRVAGGQADTQYF. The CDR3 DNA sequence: TGCGCCAGCAGCCAAAGGGTAGCGGGAGGGCAGGCAGATACGCAGTATTTT.

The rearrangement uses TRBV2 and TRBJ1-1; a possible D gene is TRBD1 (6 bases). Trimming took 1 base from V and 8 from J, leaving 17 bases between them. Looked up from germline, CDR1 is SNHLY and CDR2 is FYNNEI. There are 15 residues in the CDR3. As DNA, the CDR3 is TGTGCCAGCAGTGAAGAGTTAGGGGGTGCGTCGGAAGCTTTCTTT. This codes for CASSEELGGASEAFF.

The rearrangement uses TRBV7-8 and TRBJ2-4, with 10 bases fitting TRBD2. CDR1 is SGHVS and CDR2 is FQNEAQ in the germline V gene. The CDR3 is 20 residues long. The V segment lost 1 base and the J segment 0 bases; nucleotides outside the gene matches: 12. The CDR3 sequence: CASSLELASGGPLAKNIQYF. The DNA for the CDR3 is TGTGCCAGCAGCTTAGAGTTGGCTAGCGGGGGCCCCCTAGCCAAAAACATTCAGTACTTC.

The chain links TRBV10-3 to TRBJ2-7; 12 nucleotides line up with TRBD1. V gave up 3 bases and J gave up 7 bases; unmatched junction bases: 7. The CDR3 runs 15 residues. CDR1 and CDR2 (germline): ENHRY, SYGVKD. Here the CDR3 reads CAISDPGQGANEQYF. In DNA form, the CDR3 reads TGTGCCATCAGTGACCCGGGACAGGGGGCTAATGAGCAGTACTTC.

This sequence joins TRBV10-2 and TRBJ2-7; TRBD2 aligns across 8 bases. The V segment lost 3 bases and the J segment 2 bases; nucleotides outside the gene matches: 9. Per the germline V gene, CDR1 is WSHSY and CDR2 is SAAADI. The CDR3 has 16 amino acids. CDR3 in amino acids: CASSDPPGLVPYEQYF. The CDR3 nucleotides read TGCGCCAGCAGTGACCCACCGGGACTAGTCCCCTACGAGCAGTACTTC.

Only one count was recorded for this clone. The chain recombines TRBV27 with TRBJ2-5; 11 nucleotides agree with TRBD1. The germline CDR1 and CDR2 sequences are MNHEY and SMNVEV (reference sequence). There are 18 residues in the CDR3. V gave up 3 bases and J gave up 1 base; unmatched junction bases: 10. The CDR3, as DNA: TGTGCCAGCAGTTTCCCTTTGGGGACAGGGGGAGTCCAAGAGACCCAGTACTTC. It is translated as CASSFPLGTGGVQETQYF.

Written as DNA, the CDR3 is TGCGCCAGCAGGGACCCTCACCGGCGGGGGCTAGCGGGGGCCGAGGGCTCCTACAATGAGCAGTTCTTC. This sequence encodes CASRDPHRRGLAGAEGSYNEQFF. This chain joins TRBV10-2 and TRBJ2-1, with 10 bases lining up with TRBD2. Looked up from germline, CDR1 is WSHSY and CDR2 is SAAADI. V shed 6 bases, J shed 0 bases, and the junction held 26 bases outside the gene matches. CDR3 length: 23 amino acids.

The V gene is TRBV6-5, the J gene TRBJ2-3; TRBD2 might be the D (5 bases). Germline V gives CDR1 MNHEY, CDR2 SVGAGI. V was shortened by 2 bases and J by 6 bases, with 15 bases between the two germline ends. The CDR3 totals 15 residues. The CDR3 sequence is CASSYLASLADTQYF. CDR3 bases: TGTGCCAGCAGTTACCTAGCAAGTTTGGCTGATACGCAGTATTTT.

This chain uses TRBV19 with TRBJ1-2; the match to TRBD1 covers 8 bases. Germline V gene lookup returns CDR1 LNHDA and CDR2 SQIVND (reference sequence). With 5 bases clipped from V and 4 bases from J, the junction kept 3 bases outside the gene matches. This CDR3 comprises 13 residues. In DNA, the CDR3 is TGTGCCAGTAGTGTCCAGGGGGCCTATGGCTACACCTTC. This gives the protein CASSVQGAYGYTF.

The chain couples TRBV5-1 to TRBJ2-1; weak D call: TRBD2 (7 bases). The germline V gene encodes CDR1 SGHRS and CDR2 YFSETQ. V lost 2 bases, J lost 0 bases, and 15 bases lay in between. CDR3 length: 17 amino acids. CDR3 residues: CASSLRGGVSSYNEQFF. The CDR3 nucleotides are TGCGCCAGCAGCTTACGCGGGGGCGTGAGCTCCTACAATGAGCAGTTCTTC. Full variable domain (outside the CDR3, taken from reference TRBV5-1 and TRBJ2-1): KAGVTQTPRYLIKTRGQQVTLSCSPISGHRSVSWYQQTPGQGLQFLFEYFSETQRNKGNFPGRFSGRQFSNSRSEMNVSTLELGDSALYLCASSLRGGVSSYNEQFFGPGTRLTVL.

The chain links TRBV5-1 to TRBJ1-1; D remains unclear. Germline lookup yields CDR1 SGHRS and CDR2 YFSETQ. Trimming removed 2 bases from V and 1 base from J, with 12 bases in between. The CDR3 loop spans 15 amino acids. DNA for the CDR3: TGCGCCAGCAGCTTAAGGAGAGGAGGGAACACTGAAGCTTTCTTT. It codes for CASSLRRGGNTEAFF. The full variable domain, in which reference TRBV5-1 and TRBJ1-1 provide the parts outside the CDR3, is KAGVTQTPRYLIKTRGQQVTLSCSPISGHRSVSWYQQTPGQGLQFLFEYFSETQRNKGNFPGRFSGRQFSNSRSEMNVSTLELGDSALYLCASSLRRGGNTEAFFGQGTRLTVV.

CDR3 bases: TGCGCCAGCGCCAGGGGTTACATTCAGTACTTC. Translated: CASARGYIQYF. This chain connects TRBV23-1 to TRBJ2-4; tentative D call: TRBD1 (6 bases). TRBV23-1 is identified as an open reading frame with a role that is uncertain. Trimming pared 8 bases from V and 8 bases from J, leaving 10 bases between. The CDR3 loop spans 11 amino acids.

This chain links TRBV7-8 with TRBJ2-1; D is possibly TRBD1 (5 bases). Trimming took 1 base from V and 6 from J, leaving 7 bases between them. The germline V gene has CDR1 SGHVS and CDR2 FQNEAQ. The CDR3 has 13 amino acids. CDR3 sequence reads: CASSLEGLNEQFF. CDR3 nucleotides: TGTGCCAGCAGCTTAGAGGGGCTCAATGAGCAGTTCTTC.